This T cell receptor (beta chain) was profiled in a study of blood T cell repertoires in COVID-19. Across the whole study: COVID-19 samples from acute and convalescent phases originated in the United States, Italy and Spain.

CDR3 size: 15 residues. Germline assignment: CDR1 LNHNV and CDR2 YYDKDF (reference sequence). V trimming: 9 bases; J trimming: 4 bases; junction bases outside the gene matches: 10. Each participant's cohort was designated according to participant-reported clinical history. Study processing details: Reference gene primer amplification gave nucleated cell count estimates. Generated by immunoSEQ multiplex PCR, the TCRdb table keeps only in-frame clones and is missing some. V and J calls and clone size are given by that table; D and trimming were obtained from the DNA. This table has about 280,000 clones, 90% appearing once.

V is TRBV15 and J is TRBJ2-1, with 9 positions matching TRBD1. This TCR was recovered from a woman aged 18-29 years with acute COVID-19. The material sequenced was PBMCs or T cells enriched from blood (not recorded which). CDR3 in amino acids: CATSLGDREYNEQFF. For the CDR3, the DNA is TGTGCCACGTCCTTGGGGGACAGGGAGTACAATGAGCAGTTCTTC.